This T cell receptor beta chain was obtained from a study of beta chain features in type 1 diabetes. Expressed TCRB transcripts were sequenced after all isolated RNA was converted to cDNA. An average approximately 3.3 million reads came from naive, central memory and regulatory T cell samples. The protocol was immunoSEQ multiplex PCR, while the TCRdb copy is restricted to in-frame clones and leaves out a portion. The sample yields about 210,000 clones, approximately 10% seen once. J was trimmed by 6 bases and V by 4 bases; bases with no gene match: 11. CDR1 is SGHTA, CDR2 FQGNSA, per germline. CDR3 length: 16 amino acids.

This chain uses TRBV7-2 with TRBJ2-3; 9 bases are shared with TRBD1. The sequenced sample was central memory CD4+ T cells from blood. The source is a man aged 18 to 30 in good health. CDR3 residues: CASSSRRTGDYDTQYF. DNA of the CDR3: TGTGCCAGCAGCTCGAGAAGGACAGGGGACTATGATACGCAGTATTTT.